This section outlines one TCR beta chain sequence together with its context. These data originate in a study of OX40 agonist ivuxolimab in advanced cancers. The protocol was immunoSEQ multiplex PCR, while the TCRdb copy is restricted to in-frame clones and leaves out a portion. In the table there are 70,000 to 95,000 clones, roughly 88% of which are singletons. V lost 1 base and J lost 0, with 12 bases in between. The germline V gene has CDR1 SGHRS and CDR2 YFSETQ. CDR3 length: 16 amino acids. The sequence was collected from an adult with an advanced solid tumor such as melanoma, head and neck, liver or kidney cancer. Source: CD4+ or CD8+ T cells sorted from blood, taken in a trial of the OX40 agonist ivuxolimab. The chain joins TRBV5-1 to TRBJ2-3; either TRBD1 or TRBD2 may supply D (5 bases each). CDR3 region: CASSLRPGRSTDTQYF. The CDR3 DNA sequence: TGCGCCAGCAGCTTGCGGCCGGGGCGAAGCACAGATACGCAGTATTTT.